Shown below are 11 T cell receptor beta chains from a single sample sequenced in a study of long-term antiretroviral therapy in people with HIV. It was version v3.0 of the immunoSEQ assay that was run at survey level. Sequencing used immunoSEQ multiplex PCR; TCRdb keeps in-frame clones, though not all of them. This table has 15,000 to 20,000 clones, around 80% appearing once. The sample was unsorted PBMCs, taken 0.1 years after starting antiretroviral therapy. These receptors were taken from a man between 18 and 29 years old with HIV.

The chain recombines TRBV7-2 with TRBJ1-1; D remains ambiguous. The CDR3 is made up of 14 amino acids. CDR1 SGHTA and CDR2 FQGNSA come from the germline V gene. V lost 3 bases, J lost 1 base, and 9 bases lay in between. For the CDR3, the DNA is TGTGCCAGCAGCTTTTGGGCCAGGAACACTGAAGCTTTCTTT. Its protein product is CASSFWARNTEAFF. Looking up the rest from reference TRBV7-2 and TRBJ1-1 gives the full variable domain: GAGVSQSPSNKVTEKGKDVELRCDPISGHTALYWYRQSLGQGLEFLIYFQGNSAPDKSGLPSDRFSAERTGGSVSTLTIQRTQQEDSAVYLCASSFWARNTEAFFGQGTRLTVV.

The chain is built from TRBV19 and TRBJ1-2; D possibly corresponds to TRBD1 (5 bases). Germline CDR1 and CDR2: LNHDA and SQIVND (reference sequence). The CDR3 sequence is 15 residues long. V shed 5 bases and J shed 8 bases, with 21 bases lying between them. CDR3 region: CASSSPGLSLSGYTF. CDR3 sequence (DNA): TGTGCCAGTAGTTCACCGGGACTTTCGCTCAGCGGCTACACCTTC.

The rearrangement uses TRBV19 and TRBJ1-5; no clear D gene. Looked up from germline, CDR1 is LNHDA and CDR2 is SQIVND (reference sequence). The CDR3 has 17 amino acids. The ends were cut back, 2 bases at V and 4 bases at J, with 18 bases in the middle. In DNA, the CDR3 is TGTGCCAGTAGTATATTTTCCGGTGGTCGACCTAATCAGCCCCAGCATTTT. Its translation is CASSIFSGGRPNQPQHF. The complete variable domain, with remaining parts taken from reference TRBV19 and TRBJ1-5, reads DGGITQSPKYLFRKEGQNVTLSCEQNLNHDAMYWYRQDPGQGLRLIYYSQIVNDFQKGDIAEGYSVSREKKESFPLTVTSAQKNPTAFYLCASSIFSGGRPNQPQHFGDGTRLSIL.

V and J are TRBV14 and TRBJ2-6; 8 bases align to TRBD1. V lost 0 bases and J lost 2; bases outside the gene matches: 12. Germline lookup yields CDR1 SGHDN and CDR2 FVKESK. This CDR3 spans 20 amino acids. CDR3 nucleotides: TGTGCCAGCAGCCAAGATCTTGCAGTCATGGACAGGGCTGGGGCCAACGTCCTGACTTTC. As protein: CASSQDLAVMDRAGANVLTF.

This clone showed up just once. The CDR3 is CASSITPSATGELFF. The CDR3 region has the DNA TGTGCCAGCAGCATTACCCCCTCTGCTACCGGGGAGCTGTTTTTT. The chain employs TRBV5-6 and TRBJ2-2; D unclear. The CDR3 runs 15 residues. CDR1 SGHDT and CDR2 YYEEEE come from the germline V gene. Trimming took off 4 bases at V and 5 bases at J, with 15 bases between the two ends.

The sample holds one count of this clone. The junction departs from the called germline gene at one end, perhaps through a read error. This rearrangement joins TRBV6-4 to TRBJ1-5; 9 bases map to TRBD1. Germline CDR1 and CDR2: MRHNA and SNTAGT. The CDR3 is 17 residues long. The CDR3 coding sequence is TGTGCCAGCCCCGGGACAGGGAACCTTTTCTACTATCAGCTCCAGCATTTT. Encoded protein: CASPGTGNLFYYQLQHF.

The chain carries TRBV27 and TRBJ2-2; 8 nucleotides line up with TRBD1. The CDR3 consists of 16 residues. V shed 9 bases, J shed 3 bases, and the junction held 12 bases outside the gene matches. Looked up from germline, CDR1 is MNHEY and CDR2 is SMNVEV (reference sequence). The DNA of the CDR3 is TGTGCCAGTTCAAAACCCGACAGGGGTGACACCGGGGAGCTGTTTTTT. It encodes CASSKPDRGDTGELFF.

Written as DNA, the CDR3 is TGTGCCAGCACTCCAGGGGCGGGAGACGAGCAGTACTTC. Translation gives CASTPGAGDEQYF. V is TRBV6-5 and J is TRBJ2-7, with D tentatively TRBD2 (7 bases). Per germline, CDR1 MNHEY and CDR2 SVGAGI. The V and J ends lost 7 bases and 5 bases respectively, with 15 bases between them. The CDR3 loop spans 13 amino acids.

The chain is built from TRBV6-5 and TRBJ1-1; no clear D. CDR1 and CDR2 from the germline V gene are MNHEY and SVGAGI. The CDR3 runs to 11 residues. V lost 5 bases and J 11 bases, leaving 12 bases between the germline ends. The CDR3 DNA sequence: TGTGCCAGCAGTCGGGGTCCTTTTGCTTTCTTT. Encoded protein: CASSRGPFAFF.

The chain carries TRBV5-5 and TRBJ2-7; 8 bases map to TRBD1. V dropped 4 bases and J dropped 3; count of bases not matched to a gene: 0. Germline CDR1 and CDR2: SGHKS and YYEKEE (reference sequence). The CDR3 spans 12 residues. The CDR3 spells CASSGQGYEQYF. The CDR3 coding sequence is TGTGCCAGCAGCGGACAGGGCTACGAGCAGTACTTC.

J is TRBJ1-5 and V is TRBV27; the match to TRBD1 covers 7 bases. Germline CDR1 reads MNHEY; CDR2 reads SMNVEV (reference sequence). V lost 5 bases and J lost 8; bases outside the gene matches: 6. This CDR3 contains 13 residues. The CDR3 DNA sequence: TGTGCCAGCAGTCCAGGGGGACGGAAGCCCCAGCATTTT. Translated: CASSPGGRKPQHF.